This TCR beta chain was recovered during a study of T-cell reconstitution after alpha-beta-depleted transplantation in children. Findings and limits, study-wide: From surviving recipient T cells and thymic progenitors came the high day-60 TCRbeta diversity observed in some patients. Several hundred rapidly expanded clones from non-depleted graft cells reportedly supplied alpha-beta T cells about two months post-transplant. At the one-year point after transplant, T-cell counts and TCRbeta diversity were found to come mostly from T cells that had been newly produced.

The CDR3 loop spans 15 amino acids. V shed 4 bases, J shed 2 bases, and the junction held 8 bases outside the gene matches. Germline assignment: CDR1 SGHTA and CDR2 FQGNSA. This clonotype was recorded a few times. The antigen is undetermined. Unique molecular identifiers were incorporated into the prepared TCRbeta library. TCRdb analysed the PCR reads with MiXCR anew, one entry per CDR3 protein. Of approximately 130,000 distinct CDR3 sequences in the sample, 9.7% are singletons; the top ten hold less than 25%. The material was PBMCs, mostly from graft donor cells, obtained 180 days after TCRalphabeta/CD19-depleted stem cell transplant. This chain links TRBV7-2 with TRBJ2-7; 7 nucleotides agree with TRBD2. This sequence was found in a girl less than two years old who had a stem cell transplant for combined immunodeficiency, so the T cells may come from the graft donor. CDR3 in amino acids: CASSWTSIIAYEQYF. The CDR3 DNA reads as TGTGCCAGCAGCTGGACTAGTATTATCGCCTACGAGCAGTACTTC.